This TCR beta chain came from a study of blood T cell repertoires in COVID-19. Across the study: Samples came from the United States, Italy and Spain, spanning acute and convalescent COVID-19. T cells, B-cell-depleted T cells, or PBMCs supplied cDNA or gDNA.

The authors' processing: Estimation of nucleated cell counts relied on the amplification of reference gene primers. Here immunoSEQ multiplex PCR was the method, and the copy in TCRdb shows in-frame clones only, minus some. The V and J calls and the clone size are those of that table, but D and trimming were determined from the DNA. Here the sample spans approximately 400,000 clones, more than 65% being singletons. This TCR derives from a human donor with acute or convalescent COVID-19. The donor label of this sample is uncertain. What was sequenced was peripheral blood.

CDR3 in DNA: TGTGCCAGCAGTTACATGGGACAGGGGGCTCGAGAGACCCAGTACTTC. It translates to CASSYMGQGARETQYF. The gene calls are TRBV6-5 and TRBJ2-5; 12 bases are a match to TRBD1. J gave up 4 bases and V 2 bases, and 5 bases lay outside the gene matches. The CDR3 consists of 16 residues. CDR1 is MNHEY, CDR2 SVGAGI, per germline.